The present T cell receptor beta chain was sequenced within a study of blood T cell repertoires in COVID-19. Study context: In each case, the material was cDNA or gDNA derived from T cells, B-cell-depleted T cells, or PBMCs.

Enrolled during active infection, Seattle patients were then followed longitudinally. V lost 2 bases to trimming and J lost 4 bases, with 9 bases between them. Germline values: CDR1 SGHDT, CDR2 YYEEEE. There are 13 residues in the CDR3. The authors' processing: Amplification of reference gene primers provided the estimated nucleated cell counts. Method: immunoSEQ multiplex PCR; TCRdb's copy keeps in-frame clones and lacks some. The D gene and trimming were derived from the DNA, and the V and J assignments and clone size from that table. This sample has about 220,000 clones, with about 88% found just once.

The sequence was obtained from a woman in her forties or fifties with COVID-19, enrolled during active disease. The chain combines TRBV5-6 with TRBJ1-1; possibly TRBD1 for D (6 bases). Sequenced: peripheral blood. The CDR3 bases are TGTGCCAGCAGCTTCCTCAGGGGCACTGAAGCTTTCTTT. Amino acids: CASSFLRGTEAFF.